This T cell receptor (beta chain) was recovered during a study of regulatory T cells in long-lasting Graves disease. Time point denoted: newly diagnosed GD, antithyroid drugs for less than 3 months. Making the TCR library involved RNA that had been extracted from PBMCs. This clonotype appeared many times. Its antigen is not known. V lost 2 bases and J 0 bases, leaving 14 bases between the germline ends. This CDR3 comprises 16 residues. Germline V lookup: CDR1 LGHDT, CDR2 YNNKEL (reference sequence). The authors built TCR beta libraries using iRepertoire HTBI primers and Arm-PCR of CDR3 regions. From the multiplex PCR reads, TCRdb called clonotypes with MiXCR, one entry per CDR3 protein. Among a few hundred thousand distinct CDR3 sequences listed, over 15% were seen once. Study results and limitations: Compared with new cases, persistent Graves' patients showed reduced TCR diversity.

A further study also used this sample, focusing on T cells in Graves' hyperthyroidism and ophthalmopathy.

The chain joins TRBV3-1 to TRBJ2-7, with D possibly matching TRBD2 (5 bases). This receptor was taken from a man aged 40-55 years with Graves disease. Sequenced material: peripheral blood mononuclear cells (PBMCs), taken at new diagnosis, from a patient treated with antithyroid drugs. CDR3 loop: CASSQMAPGNSYEQYF. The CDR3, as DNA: TGTGCCAGCAGCCAAATGGCCCCGGGGAACTCCTACGAGCAGTACTTC.